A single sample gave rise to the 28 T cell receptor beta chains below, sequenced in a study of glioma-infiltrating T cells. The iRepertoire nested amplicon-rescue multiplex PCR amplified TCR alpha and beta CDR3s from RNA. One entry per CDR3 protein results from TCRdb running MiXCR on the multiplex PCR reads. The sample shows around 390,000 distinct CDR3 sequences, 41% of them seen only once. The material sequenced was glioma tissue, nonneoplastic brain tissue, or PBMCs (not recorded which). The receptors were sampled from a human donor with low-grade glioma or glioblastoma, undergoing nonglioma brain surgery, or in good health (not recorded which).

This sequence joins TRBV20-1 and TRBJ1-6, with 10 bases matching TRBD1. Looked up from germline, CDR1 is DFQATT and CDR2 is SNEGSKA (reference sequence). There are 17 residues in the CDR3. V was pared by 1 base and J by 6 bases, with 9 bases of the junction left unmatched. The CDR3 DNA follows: TGCAGTGCTAGAGTCGACAGGGGGCGCGTCGGTAATTCACCCCTCCACTTT. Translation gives CSARVDRGRVGNSPLHF.

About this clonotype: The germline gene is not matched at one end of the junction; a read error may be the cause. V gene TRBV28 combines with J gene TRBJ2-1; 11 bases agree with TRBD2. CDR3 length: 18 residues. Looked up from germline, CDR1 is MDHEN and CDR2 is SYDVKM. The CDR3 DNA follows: TGTGCCATCAGTTTCGACCCTTCACTAGCGGGAGTTCAGGATGAGCAGTTCTTC. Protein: CAISFDPSLAGVQDEQFF.

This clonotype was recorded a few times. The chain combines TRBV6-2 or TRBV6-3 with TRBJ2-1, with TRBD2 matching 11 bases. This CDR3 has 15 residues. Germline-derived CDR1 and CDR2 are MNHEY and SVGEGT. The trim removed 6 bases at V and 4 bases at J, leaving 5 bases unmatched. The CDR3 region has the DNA TGTGCCAGCAGCATGACTAGCGGGAATTACAATGAGCAGTTCTTC. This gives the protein CASSMTSGNYNEQFF.

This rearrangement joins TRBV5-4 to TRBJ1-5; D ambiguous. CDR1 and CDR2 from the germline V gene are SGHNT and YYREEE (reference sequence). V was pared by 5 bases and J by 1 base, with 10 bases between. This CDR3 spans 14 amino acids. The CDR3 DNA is TGTGCCAGCAGTTCCTTTGGGAGCAATCAGCCCCAGCATTTT. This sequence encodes CASSSFGSNQPQHF.

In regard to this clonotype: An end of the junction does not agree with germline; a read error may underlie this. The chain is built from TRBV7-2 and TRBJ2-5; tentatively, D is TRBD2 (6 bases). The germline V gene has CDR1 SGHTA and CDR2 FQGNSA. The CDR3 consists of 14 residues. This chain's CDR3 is CASSLLTHGGSQCF. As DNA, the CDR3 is TGTGCCAGCAGCTTACTGACTCACGGAGGGTCCCAGTGCTTC.

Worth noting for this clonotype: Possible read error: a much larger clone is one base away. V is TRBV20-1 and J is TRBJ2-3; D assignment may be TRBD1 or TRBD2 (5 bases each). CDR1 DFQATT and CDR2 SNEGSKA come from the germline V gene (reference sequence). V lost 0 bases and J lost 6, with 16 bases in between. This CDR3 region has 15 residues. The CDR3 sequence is CSARDTWGSGDTQYF. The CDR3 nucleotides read TGCAGTGCTAGAGATACGTGGGGGAGCGGCGATACGCAGTATTTT.

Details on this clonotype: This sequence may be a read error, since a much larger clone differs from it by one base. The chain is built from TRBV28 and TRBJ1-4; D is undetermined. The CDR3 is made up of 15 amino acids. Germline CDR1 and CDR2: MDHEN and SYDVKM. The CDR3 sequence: CASSLLTATNEKMFF. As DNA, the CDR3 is TGTGCCAGCAGTTTATTGACTGCAACTAATGAAAAAATGTTTTTT.

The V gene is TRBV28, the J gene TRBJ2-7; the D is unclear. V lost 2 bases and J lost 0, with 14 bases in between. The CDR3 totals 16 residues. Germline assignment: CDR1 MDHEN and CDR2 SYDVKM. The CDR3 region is CASSLVGRRNSYEQYF. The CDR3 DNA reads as TGTGCCAGCAGTTTAGTAGGACGCAGGAACTCCTACGAGCAGTACTTC.

This CDR3 reads CASSQGGTGVHTEAFF. In nucleotides, the CDR3 is TGTGCCAGCAGCCAAGGGGGGACAGGGGTTCACACTGAAGCTTTCTTT. This sequence joins TRBV4-2 and TRBJ1-1, with 10 bases identical to TRBD1. CDR3 length: 16 residues. V lost 1 base and J lost 3; bases outside the gene matches: 5. From germline, CDR1 is LGHNA and CDR2 YNFKEQ.

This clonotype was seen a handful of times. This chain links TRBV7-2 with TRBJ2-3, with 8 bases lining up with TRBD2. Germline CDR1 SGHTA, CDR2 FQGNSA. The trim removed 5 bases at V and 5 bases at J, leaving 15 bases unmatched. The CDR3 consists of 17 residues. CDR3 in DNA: TGTGCCAGCAGCCCCCGCGGGCGGGAGGTCCCTCTAGATACGCAGTATTTT. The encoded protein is CASSPRGREVPLDTQYF.

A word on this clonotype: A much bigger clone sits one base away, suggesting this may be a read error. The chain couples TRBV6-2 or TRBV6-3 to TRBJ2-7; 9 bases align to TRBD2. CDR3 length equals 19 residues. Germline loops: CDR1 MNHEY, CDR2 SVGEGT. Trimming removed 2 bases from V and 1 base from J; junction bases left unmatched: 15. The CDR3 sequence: CASSYTPGLAPMRSYEQYF. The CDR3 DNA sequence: TGTGCCAGCAGTTACACTCCGGGACTAGCTCCTATGAGGTCCTACGAGCAGTACTTC.

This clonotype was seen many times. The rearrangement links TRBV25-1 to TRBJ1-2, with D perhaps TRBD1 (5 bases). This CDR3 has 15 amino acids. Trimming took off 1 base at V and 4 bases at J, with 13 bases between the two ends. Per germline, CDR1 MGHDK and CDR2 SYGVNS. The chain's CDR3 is CASSEWPLGTYGYTF. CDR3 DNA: TGTGCCAGCAGTGAATGGCCCCTTGGGACCTATGGCTACACCTTC.

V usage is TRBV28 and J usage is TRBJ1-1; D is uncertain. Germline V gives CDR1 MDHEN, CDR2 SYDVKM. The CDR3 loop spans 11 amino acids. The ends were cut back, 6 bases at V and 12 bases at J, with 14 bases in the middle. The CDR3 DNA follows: TGTGCCAGCAGCCGACCGGCGGTTACTTTCTTT. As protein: CASSRPAVTFF. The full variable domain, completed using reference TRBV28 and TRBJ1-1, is DVKVTQSSRYLVKRTGEKVFLECVQDMDHENMFWYRQDPGLGLRLIYFSYDVKMKEKGDIPEGYSVSREKKERFSLILESASTNQTSMYLCASSRPAVTFFGQGTRLTVV.

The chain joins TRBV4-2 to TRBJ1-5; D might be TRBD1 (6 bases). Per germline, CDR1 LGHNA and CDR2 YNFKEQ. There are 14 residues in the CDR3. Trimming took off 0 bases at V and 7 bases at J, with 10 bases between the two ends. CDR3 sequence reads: CASSQDHGGQPQHF. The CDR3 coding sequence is TGTGCCAGCAGCCAAGATCACGGGGGCCAGCCCCAGCATTTT.

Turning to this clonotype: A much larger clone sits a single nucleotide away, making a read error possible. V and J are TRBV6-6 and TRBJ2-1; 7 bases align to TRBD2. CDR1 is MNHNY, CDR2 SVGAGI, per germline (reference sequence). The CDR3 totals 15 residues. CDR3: CASSSSGPYYNEQSF. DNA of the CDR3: TGTGCCAGCAGTTCTAGCGGACCTTACTACAATGAGCAGTCCTTC.

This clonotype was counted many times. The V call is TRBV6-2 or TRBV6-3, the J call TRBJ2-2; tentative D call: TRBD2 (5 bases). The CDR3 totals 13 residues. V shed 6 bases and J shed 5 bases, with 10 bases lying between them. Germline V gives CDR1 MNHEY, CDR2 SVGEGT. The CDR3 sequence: CASSKLGTGELFF. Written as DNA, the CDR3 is TGTGCCAGCAGCAAACTAGGAACCGGGGAGCTGTTTTTT.

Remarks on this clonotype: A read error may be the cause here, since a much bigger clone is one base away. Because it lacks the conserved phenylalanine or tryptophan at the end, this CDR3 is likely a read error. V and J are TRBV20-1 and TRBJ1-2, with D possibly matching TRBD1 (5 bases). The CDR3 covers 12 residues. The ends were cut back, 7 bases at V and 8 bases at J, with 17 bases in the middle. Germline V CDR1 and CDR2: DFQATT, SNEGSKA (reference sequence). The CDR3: CSVLAPGLGYTS. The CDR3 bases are TGCAGTGTCCTTGCCCCAGGGTTGGGCTACACCTCC.

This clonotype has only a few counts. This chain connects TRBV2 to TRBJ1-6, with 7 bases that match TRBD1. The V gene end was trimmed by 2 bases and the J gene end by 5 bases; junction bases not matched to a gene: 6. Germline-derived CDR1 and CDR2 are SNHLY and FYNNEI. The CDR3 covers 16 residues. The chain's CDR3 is CASSERITGDNSPLHF. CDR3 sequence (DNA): TGTGCCAGCAGTGAAAGGATCACAGGGGATAATTCACCCCTCCACTTT.

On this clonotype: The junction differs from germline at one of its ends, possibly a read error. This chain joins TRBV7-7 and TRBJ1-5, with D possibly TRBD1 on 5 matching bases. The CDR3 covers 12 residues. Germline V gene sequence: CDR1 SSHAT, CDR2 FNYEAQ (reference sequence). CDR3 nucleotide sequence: TGTGCCAGCAGTTTAGGACACAACCTGAGGCATTTT. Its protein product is CASSLGHNLRHF.

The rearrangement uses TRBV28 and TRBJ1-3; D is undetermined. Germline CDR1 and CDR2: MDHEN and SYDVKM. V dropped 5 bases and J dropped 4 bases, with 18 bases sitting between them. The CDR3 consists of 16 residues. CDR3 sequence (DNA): TGTGCCAGCAGTCCTCAGACCCGGGGAGCCGGAAACACCATATATTTT. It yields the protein CASSPQTRGAGNTIYF.

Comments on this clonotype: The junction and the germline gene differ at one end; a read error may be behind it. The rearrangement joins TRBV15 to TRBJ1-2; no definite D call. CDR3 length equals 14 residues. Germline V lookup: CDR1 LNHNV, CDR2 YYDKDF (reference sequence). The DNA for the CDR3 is TGTGCCACCAGCAGAGATAGGCAAAACTATTGCTACACCTTC. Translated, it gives CATSRDRQNYCYTF.

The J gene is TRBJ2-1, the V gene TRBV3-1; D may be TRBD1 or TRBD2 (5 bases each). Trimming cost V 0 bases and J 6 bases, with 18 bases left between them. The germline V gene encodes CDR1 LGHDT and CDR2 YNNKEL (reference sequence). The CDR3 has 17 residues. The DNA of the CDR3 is TGTGCCAGCAGCCAAGAATGGGGGACCGCCCTGGGCAATGAGCAGTTCTTC. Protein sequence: CASSQEWGTALGNEQFF.

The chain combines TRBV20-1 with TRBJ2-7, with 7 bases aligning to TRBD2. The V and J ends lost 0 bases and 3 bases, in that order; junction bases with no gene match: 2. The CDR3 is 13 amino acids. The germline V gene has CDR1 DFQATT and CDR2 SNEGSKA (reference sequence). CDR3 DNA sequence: TGCAGTGCTAGAGATTGCGGGGGCTACGAGCAGTACTTC. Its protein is CSARDCGGYEQYF.

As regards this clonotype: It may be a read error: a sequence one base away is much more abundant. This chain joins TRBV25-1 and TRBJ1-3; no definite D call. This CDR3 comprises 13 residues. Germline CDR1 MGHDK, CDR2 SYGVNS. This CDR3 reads CAGSGNSGNTIYF. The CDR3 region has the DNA TGTGCCGGCAGTGGCAATTCTGGAAACACCATATATTTT. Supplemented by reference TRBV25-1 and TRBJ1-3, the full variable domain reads EADIYQTPRYLVIGTGKKITLECSQTMGHDKMYWYQQDPGMELHLIHYSYGVNSTEKGDLSSESTVSRIRTEHFPLTLESARPSHTSQYLCAGSGNSGNTIYFGEGSWLTVV.

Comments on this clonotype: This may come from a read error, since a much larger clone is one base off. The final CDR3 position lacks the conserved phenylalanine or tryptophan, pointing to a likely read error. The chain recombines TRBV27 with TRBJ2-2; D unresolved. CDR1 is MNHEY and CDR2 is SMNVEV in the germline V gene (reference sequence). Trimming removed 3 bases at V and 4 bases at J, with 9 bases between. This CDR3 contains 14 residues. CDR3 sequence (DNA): TGTGCCAGCAGTTTTGGCGGCGGCACCGGGGAGCTGTTTTCT. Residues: CASSFGGGTGELFS.

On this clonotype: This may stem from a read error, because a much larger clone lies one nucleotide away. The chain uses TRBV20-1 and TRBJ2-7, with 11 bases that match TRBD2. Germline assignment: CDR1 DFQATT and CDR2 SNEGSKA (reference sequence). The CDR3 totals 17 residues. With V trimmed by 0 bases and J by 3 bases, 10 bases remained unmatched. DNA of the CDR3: TGCAGTGCTAGAGATGAACTAGCGGGAGAGCGCGACTACGAGCAGTACTTC. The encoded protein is CSARDELAGERDYEQYF.

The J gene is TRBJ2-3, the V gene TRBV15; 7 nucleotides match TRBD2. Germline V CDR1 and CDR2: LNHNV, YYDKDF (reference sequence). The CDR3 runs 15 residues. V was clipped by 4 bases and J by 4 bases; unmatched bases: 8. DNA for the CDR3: TGTGCCACCAGCACCGGGGGGAAGGCGGCAGATACGCAGTATTTT. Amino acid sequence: CATSTGGKAADTQYF.

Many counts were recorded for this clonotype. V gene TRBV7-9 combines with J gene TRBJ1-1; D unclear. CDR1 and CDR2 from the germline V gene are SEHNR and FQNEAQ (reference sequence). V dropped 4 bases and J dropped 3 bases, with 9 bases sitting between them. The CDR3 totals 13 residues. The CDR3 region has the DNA TGTGCCAGCAGCTCTACTTCCTACACTGAAGCTTTCTTT. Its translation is CASSSTSYTEAFF.